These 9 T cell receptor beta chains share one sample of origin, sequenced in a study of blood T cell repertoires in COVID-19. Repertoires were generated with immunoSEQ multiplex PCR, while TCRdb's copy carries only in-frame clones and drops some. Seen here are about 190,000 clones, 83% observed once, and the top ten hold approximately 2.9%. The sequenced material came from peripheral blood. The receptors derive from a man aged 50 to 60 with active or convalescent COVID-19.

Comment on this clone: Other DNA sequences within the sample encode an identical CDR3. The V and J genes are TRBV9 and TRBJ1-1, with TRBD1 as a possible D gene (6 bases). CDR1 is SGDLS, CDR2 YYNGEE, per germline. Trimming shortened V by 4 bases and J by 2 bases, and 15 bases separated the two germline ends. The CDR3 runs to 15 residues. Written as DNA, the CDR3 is TGTGCCAGCAGCCCCACAGGGACACCCAACACTGAAGCTTTCTTT. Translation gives CASSPTGTPNTEAFF.

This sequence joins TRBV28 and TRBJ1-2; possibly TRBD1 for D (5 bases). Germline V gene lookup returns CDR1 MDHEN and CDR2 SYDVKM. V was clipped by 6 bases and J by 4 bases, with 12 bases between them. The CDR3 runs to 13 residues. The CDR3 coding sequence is TGTGCCAGCAGCCCAGGGAAAGGCTATGGCTACACCTTC. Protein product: CASSPGKGYGYTF.

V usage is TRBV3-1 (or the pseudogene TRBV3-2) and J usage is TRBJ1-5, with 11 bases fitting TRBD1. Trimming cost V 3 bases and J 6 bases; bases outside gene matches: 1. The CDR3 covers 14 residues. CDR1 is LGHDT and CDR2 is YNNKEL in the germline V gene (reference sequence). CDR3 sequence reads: CASSHGTGGQPQHF. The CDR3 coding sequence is TGTGCCAGCAGCCACGGGACAGGGGGTCAGCCCCAGCATTTT.

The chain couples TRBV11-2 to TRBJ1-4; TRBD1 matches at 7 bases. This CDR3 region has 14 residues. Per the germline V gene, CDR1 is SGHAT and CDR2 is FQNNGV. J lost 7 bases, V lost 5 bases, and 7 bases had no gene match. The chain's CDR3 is CASSPGQTREKLFF. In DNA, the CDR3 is TGTGCCAGCAGCCCGGGACAGACCCGTGAAAAACTGTTTTTT.

The CDR3 DNA reads as TGTGCCAGCACCCGCCTCCAGGGAACAGGTGGCTACACCTTC. Translated, it gives CASTRLQGTGGYTF. V usage is TRBV27 and J usage is TRBJ1-2, with a possible D match to TRBD1 (5 bases). The CDR3 runs to 14 residues. Germline V gene lookup returns CDR1 MNHEY and CDR2 SMNVEV (reference sequence). V lost 7 bases, J lost 7 bases, and 19 bases lay in between.

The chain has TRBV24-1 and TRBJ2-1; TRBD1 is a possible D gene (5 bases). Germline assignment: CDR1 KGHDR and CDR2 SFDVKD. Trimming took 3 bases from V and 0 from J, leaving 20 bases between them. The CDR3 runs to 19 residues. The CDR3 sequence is CATSDPTDFTGPSYNEQFF. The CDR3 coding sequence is TGTGCCACCAGTGATCCGACAGACTTCACCGGGCCCTCCTACAATGAGCAGTTCTTC.

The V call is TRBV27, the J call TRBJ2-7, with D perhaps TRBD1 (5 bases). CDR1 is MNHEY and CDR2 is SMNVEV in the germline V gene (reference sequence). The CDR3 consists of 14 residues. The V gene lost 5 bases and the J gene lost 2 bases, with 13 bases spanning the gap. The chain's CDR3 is CASSQTALAYEQYF. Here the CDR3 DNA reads TGTGCCAGCAGTCAGACAGCTCTTGCCTACGAGCAGTACTTC.

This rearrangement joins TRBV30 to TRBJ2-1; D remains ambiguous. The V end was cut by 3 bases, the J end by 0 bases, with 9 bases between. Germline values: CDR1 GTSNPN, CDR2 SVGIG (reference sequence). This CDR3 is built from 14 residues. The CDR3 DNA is TGTGCCTGGAGACTAACCAGCTCCTACAATGAGCAGTTCTTC. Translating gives CAWRLTSSYNEQFF. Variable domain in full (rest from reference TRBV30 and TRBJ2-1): SQTIHQWPATLVQPVGSPLSLECTVEGTSNPNLYWYRQAAGRGLQLLFYSVGIGQISSEVPQNLSASRPQDRQFILSSKKLLLSDSGFYLCAWRLTSSYNEQFFGPGTRLTVL.

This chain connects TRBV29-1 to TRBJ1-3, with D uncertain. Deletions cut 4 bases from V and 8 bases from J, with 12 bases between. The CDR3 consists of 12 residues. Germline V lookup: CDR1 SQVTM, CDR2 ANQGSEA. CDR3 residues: CSVALGEDTIYF. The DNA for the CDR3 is TGCAGCGTTGCATTGGGTGAGGACACCATATATTTT. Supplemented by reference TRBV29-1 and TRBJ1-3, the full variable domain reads SAVISQKPSRDICQRGTSLTIQCQVDSQVTMMFWYRQQPGQSLTLIATANQGSEATYESGFVIDKFPISRPNLTFSTLTVSNMSPEDSSIYLCSVALGEDTIYFGEGSWLTVV.